This record looks at one T cell receptor (beta chain) sequence and its context. What it recognizes is unknown. CDR3 size: 15 residues. The V and J ends lost 7 bases and 0 bases respectively, with 14 bases between them. Germline V lookup: CDR1 SGHRS, CDR2 YFSETQ. The data derive from a study of shared clonotypes between healthy human individuals. Study findings and constraints: Expectations were that clonotype sharing among donors would be affected by sequencing depth. Rarefaction curves obtained for sorted subsets showed sequencing incomplete despite large depth.

Nashville, Tennessee was home to all donors, who were Caucasian adults. CD45RA-negative memory and CD45RA+ naive subsets were split from the CD4+ cells. Profiling relied on immunoSEQ multiplex PCR, and the TCRdb table lists in-frame clones only, not all of them. The table shows around 2.5 million clones, with 93% occurring only once. The chain carries TRBV5-1 and TRBJ1-3; D unclear. The source material was naive CD4+ T cells from PBMCs. The subset: CD45RA+ positively selected. This receptor was obtained from a man aged 18 to 35 in good health. Some clones in this sample may be carry-over from other donors' samples. The CDR3 DNA follows: TGCGCCAGCCAGTACCAGGCGGGCTCTGGAAACACCATATATTTT. Translating gives CASQYQAGSGNTIYF.